This T cell receptor (beta chain) was sequenced in a study of T-cell memory formation after mild COVID-19. Comment on this clonotype: What it binds is unknown.

TCRdb called the 5' RACE reads again in MiXCR, with one record for every CDR3 protein. Of 35,000 to 50,000 distinct CDR3 sequences in the sample, over 6.5% were seen once. The CDR3 covers 14 residues. Germline lookup yields CDR1 SGHAT and CDR2 FQNNGV. Trimming stripped 4 bases from V and 7 bases from J, with 17 bases between. General study results and limits: Day 15 to 85 contracting clones showed balanced CD4/CD8; later expanders leaned CD4+.

The V and J genes are TRBV11-2 and TRBJ2-7; D may be TRBD1 or TRBD2 (5 bases each). Source material: PBMCs or a T cell subset sorted from them (not recorded which). The TCR was taken from an adult who had mild COVID-19 (a few samples of this study predate the infection). Cell type and time point are not known. The CDR3 nucleotides read TGTGCCAGCAGCTCAACCGACGGGGCTCGGGAGCAGTACTTC. Residues: CASSSTDGAREQYF.